This T cell receptor beta chain emerged from a study of technical replicates of blood from several donors (dated by TCRdb to about 2017). Relative to germline, V is 0 bases shorter and J is 3 bases shorter, with 10 bases between their ends. From the germline V gene, CDR1 is SGDLS and CDR2 is YYNGEE. The CDR3 goes from the cysteine to the phenylalanine over 14 residues. This entry keeps only the CDR3 DNA: 42 bases, framed from base 1. The library relied on the immunoSEQ multiplex PCR assay. In TCRdb, the immuneACCESS table is reduced to in-frame sequences with V and J assigned. These tables do not hold every clone; where another copy was compared, an unresolved V gene accounts for under half, and the others remain unexplained. In this sample the table shows approximately 87,000 clones, roughly 94% of which occur a single time. Just over 0.25% of the sample is held by the ten biggest clonotypes. With respect to this clone: Its recognized antigen is unknown. It has no much larger one-base neighbor in the sample; base qualities were not kept.

The chain employs TRBV9 and TRBJ2-7, with TRBD2 as a weak D call on 6 bases. The sequenced sample was T cells isolated from PBMCs. The receptor's source is a human donor in good health. The DNA reads TGTGCCAGCAGCGTAGCTATGCGGGACTACGAGCAGTACTTC. Its translation is CASSVAMRDYEQYF. Here the CDR3 is joined to the reference TRBV9 and TRBJ2-7 genes, and the full variable domain is: DSGVTQTPKHLITATGQRVTLRCSPRSGDLSVYWYQQSLDQGLQFLIQYYNGEERAKGNILERFSAQQFPDLHSELNLSSLELGDSALYFCASSVAMRDYEQYFGPGTRLTVT.